This TCR beta chain is from a study of shared clonotypes between healthy human individuals. Trimming removed 0 bases at V and 5 bases at J, with 20 bases between. Germline V gene sequence: CDR1 SGDLS, CDR2 YYNGEE. The CDR3 length is 17 residues. CD45RO-negative cells were positively selected for CCR7, leaving out terminally differentiated effector memory CD45RA+ cells. As concerns this clone: The antigen is unknown.

TCRdb's copy holds only in-frame clones and misses some; the assay was immunoSEQ multiplex PCR. Of about 2.1 million clones listed, around 93% are singletons. Study-level points and caveats: Generation probability values for non-shared clonotypes were lower than those for clonotypes shared by all four donors. In general, naive subsets displayed greater estimated richness than memory subsets did.

The rearrangement joins TRBV9 to TRBJ1-2, with D tentatively TRBD1 (5 bases). The origin of this receptor is a young man in good health. Some clones in this sample may be carry-over from other donors' samples. Sequences were obtained from naive CD8+ T cells from PBMCs. The CDR3 spells CASSVAGALNFPYGYTF. The CDR3 region has the DNA TGTGCCAGCAGCGTAGCCGGGGCGCTAAATTTCCCATATGGCTACACCTTC.